The 3 T cell receptor beta chains listed next were all sequenced from one sample in a study of response to subunit inactivated influenza vaccine. TCRdb passed the RT-PCR reads through MiXCR, listing each CDR3 protein once. The sample shows a few hundred thousand distinct CDR3 sequences, 22% of them seen only once. Sample: PBMCs from blood, taken 21 months after vaccination. These TCRs come from a man between 50 and 69 years old who received an inactivated influenza vaccine.

The V and J genes are TRBV5-4 and TRBJ2-1; TRBD2 agrees at 9 bases. The CDR3 consists of 15 residues. Germline trimming cut 4 bases from V and 10 bases from J; bases unmatched to any gene: 12. Germline assignment: CDR1 SGHNT and CDR2 YYREEE (reference sequence). DNA of the CDR3: TGTGCCAGCAGCGCCACTAGCGGGTTGGTAAGGGAGCAGTTCTTC. Amino acid sequence: CASSATSGLVREQFF.

The CDR3 reads CASSPSAQSTNGYTF. CDR3 in DNA: TGTGCCAGCTCACCTTCGGCCCAGTCAACCAATGGCTACACCTTC. The chain carries TRBV18 and TRBJ1-2; no clear D. The CDR3 totals 15 residues. Germline V gene data show CDR1 as KGHSH and CDR2 as LQKENI. V was shortened by 3 bases and J by 6 bases, with 17 bases between the two germline ends.

Only a few counts were recorded for this clonotype. DNA of the CDR3: TGTGCCAGCAAGCGCAGGGCAGCCCCTCCCGGCTCTGAAGCTTTCTTT. It specifies CASKRRAAPPGSEAFF. The rearrangement uses TRBV6-1 and TRBJ1-1; possibly TRBD1 for D (5 bases). Germline V gene sequence: CDR1 MNHNS, CDR2 SASEGT. The CDR3 loop spans 16 amino acids. Trimming stripped 7 bases from V and 6 bases from J, with 24 bases between.